These 30 T cell receptor beta chains were sequenced from one sample in a study of cytomegalovirus exposure and HLA in healthy donors. Primers: 60 Vbeta forward and 13 Jbeta reverse. Some clones are missing from TCRdb's copy, which holds only in-frame ones; the method was immunoSEQ multiplex PCR. Counted here are approximately 150,000 clones, roughly 77% occurring once; the ten biggest clones make up about 4.3%. Sequencing was performed on PBMCs. The receptors originated from a young man in good health and CMV-seropositive.

J is TRBJ1-1 and V is TRBV30; perhaps TRBD1 as D (6 bases). The germline CDR1 and CDR2 sequences are GTSNPN and SVGIG (reference sequence). This CDR3 is 15 amino acids long. V shed 1 base and J shed 0 bases, with 12 bases lying between them. CDR3 residues: CAWSETGHMNTEAFF. For the CDR3, the DNA is TGTGCCTGGAGTGAAACGGGACACATGAACACTGAAGCTTTCTTT.

The chain combines TRBV6-1 with TRBJ2-7; D is perhaps TRBD1 (5 bases). CDR3 length equals 14 residues. Trimming took 2 bases from V and 5 from J, leaving 13 bases between them. From germline, CDR1 is MNHNS and CDR2 SASEGT. The CDR3 reads CASSEYKGSNEQYV. The CDR3 bases are TGTGCCAGCAGTGAATATAAGGGGTCCAACGAGCAGTACGTC.

V usage is TRBV5-1 and J usage is TRBJ2-2, with 8 bases aligning to TRBD2. Looked up from germline, CDR1 is SGHRS and CDR2 is YFSETQ. CDR3 length equals 17 residues. V was clipped by 0 bases and J by 6 bases; unmatched bases: 10. CDR3 nucleotide sequence: TGCGCCAGCAGCTTGGCCGTGTCGGGAGGGTTCTCCGGGGAGCTGTTTTTT. It is translated as CASSLAVSGGFSGELFF. The whole variable domain, remainder taken from reference TRBV5-1 and TRBJ2-2, is KAGVTQTPRYLIKTRGQQVTLSCSPISGHRSVSWYQQTPGQGLQFLFEYFSETQRNKGNFPGRFSGRQFSNSRSEMNVSTLELGDSALYLCASSLAVSGGFSGELFFGEGSRLTVL.

This clone was observed a handful of times. The genes are TRBV19 and TRBJ1-4; D possibly corresponds to TRBD1 (5 bases). This CDR3 is built from 14 residues. Germline assignment: CDR1 LNHDA and CDR2 SQIVND (reference sequence). The V and J ends lost 4 bases and 4 bases respectively, with 10 bases between them. CDR3 in amino acids: CASSTPGVNEKLFF. The CDR3 nucleotides read TGTGCCAGTAGTACGCCGGGGGTTAATGAAAAACTGTTTTTT.

This chain uses TRBV18 with TRBJ2-3; 8 bases line up with TRBD1. Germline loops: CDR1 KGHSH, CDR2 LQKENI. The CDR3 covers 14 residues. After removal of 6 bases from V and 5 bases from J, the junction contained 7 bases not matched to a gene. The CDR3 DNA follows: TGTGCCAGCTCCCTACAGGGGGGCGGAGATACGCAGTATTTT. Translating it yields CASSLQGGGDTQYF.

The chain uses TRBV6-6 and TRBJ1-5, with D hard to call. The CDR3 has 14 amino acids. V lost 5 bases and J 4 bases, leaving 12 bases between the germline ends. From germline, CDR1 is MNHNY and CDR2 SVGAGI (reference sequence). In nucleotides, the CDR3 is TGTGCCAGCAGTGGAGTAGCAGAGAATCAGCCCCAGCATTTT. This translates into CASSGVAENQPQHF.

The gene calls are TRBV6-5 and TRBJ1-1; D is perhaps TRBD1 (6 bases). This CDR3 is built from 14 residues. Germline V gives CDR1 MNHEY, CDR2 SVGAGI. Trimming shortened V by 6 bases and J by 1 base, and 12 bases separated the two germline ends. This CDR3 is CASSQGHSNTEAFF. The CDR3, as DNA: TGTGCCAGCAGCCAGGGACACTCGAACACTGAAGCTTTCTTT.

V and J are TRBV11-2 and TRBJ1-4; the match to TRBD1 covers 9 bases. The germline gives CDR1 SGHAT, CDR2 FQNNGV. The CDR3 consists of 14 residues. The junction had 5 bases not matched to a gene; V was cut back by 5 bases and J by 7 bases. The DNA for the CDR3 is TGTGCCAGCAGCCAAGGGACAGGGAGTGAAAAACTGTTTTTT. Protein product: CASSQGTGSEKLFF.

CDR3 DNA sequence: TGCGCCAGCAGCTTGGGTGGGACTAGCGGGAGGATTGAGCAGTTCTTC. As protein: CASSLGGTSGRIEQFF. The V gene is TRBV5-1, the J gene TRBJ2-1; TRBD2 aligns across 15 bases. The germline V gene has CDR1 SGHRS and CDR2 YFSETQ. The CDR3 covers 16 residues. V lost 0 bases, J lost 9 bases, and 4 bases stayed unmatched.

The chain employs TRBV7-2 and TRBJ1-2; D unclear. The length of the CDR3 is 14 residues. Trimming left V 5 bases short and J 0 bases short, with 10 bases between. Germline V gene data show CDR1 as SGHTA and CDR2 as FQGNSA. CDR3 DNA: TGTGCCAGCAGCCCCATGGCGGCTAACTATGGCTACACCTTC. Translated, it gives CASSPMAANYGYTF.

The chain joins TRBV7-2 to TRBJ2-4, with D unclear. The CDR3 consists of 13 residues. V was trimmed by 7 bases and J by 7 bases, leaving 14 bases between them. Germline lookup yields CDR1 SGHTA and CDR2 FQGNSA. CDR3 sequence: CASNPDGANIQYF. The CDR3 DNA reads as TGTGCCAGCAACCCTGACGGAGCCAACATTCAGTACTTC. Full variable domain (missing parts from reference TRBV7-2 and TRBJ2-4): GAGVSQSPSNKVTEKGKDVELRCDPISGHTALYWYRQSLGQGLEFLIYFQGNSAPDKSGLPSDRFSAERTGGSVSTLTIQRTQQEDSAVYLCASNPDGANIQYFGAGTRLSVL.

V and J are TRBV5-8 and TRBJ2-3; tentatively, D is TRBD2 (5 bases). Per the germline V gene, CDR1 is SGHTS and CDR2 is YDEGEE. V lost 0 bases and J 0 bases, leaving 11 bases between the germline ends. This CDR3 has 16 amino acids. In nucleotides, the CDR3 is TGTGCCAGCAGCTTGGGCGGAGGTCAAAGCACAGATACGCAGTATTTT. Translating gives CASSLGGGQSTDTQYF.

The chain links TRBV4-1 to TRBJ1-2; 8 bases are a match to TRBD1. The CDR3 length is 15 residues. The V gene's germline CDR1 is MGHRA and CDR2 YSYEKL. Losses at the gene ends were 1 base for V and 4 bases for J; bases not matched to a gene: 5. The CDR3 loop reads CASSQAQGAFYGYTF. The DNA of the CDR3 is TGCGCCAGCAGCCAAGCGCAGGGGGCTTTCTATGGCTACACCTTC.

This chain joins TRBV6-6 and TRBJ1-3; perhaps TRBD1 as D (6 bases). Germline lookup yields CDR1 MNHNY and CDR2 SVGAGI (reference sequence). The CDR3 length is 16 residues. V was cut by 5 bases and J by 1 base, with 15 bases left in between. The CDR3: CASSQEGQTSGNTIYF. The CDR3 region has the DNA TGTGCCAGCAGTCAAGAAGGACAGACTTCTGGAAACACCATATATTTT.

This sequence joins TRBV5-1 and TRBJ2-7; the match to TRBD1 covers 7 bases. Trimming cost V 4 bases and J 6 bases; bases outside gene matches: 7. The CDR3 runs 13 residues. From germline, CDR1 is SGHRS and CDR2 YFSETQ. The CDR3 DNA sequence: TGCGCCAGCAGCGTGACAGGGTCCGGCGAGCAGTACGTC. Amino acids: CASSVTGSGEQYV.

This clone was recorded a few times. CDR3 loop: CASSQGDRGLDGYTF. The CDR3 DNA is TGCGCCAGCAGCCAAGGGGACAGGGGTCTTGATGGCTACACCTTC. This chain links TRBV4-1 with TRBJ1-2; 10 bases map to TRBD1. CDR1 MGHRA and CDR2 YSYEKL come from the germline V gene. This CDR3 is built from 15 residues. V lost 1 base to trimming and J lost 6 bases; unmatched junction nucleotides: 5.

This clone was recorded once. The chain recombines TRBV27 with TRBJ2-1, with D maybe TRBD2 (5 bases). CDR1 and CDR2 from the germline V gene are MNHEY and SMNVEV (reference sequence). This CDR3 comprises 14 residues. V lost 6 bases and J lost 3, with 12 bases in between. This CDR3 is CASSTGNGYNEQFF. In DNA, the CDR3 is TGTGCCAGCAGCACGGGGAACGGCTACAATGAGCAGTTCTTC.

CDR3 region: CASSQDQRNRQRGYTF. The CDR3 nucleotides are TGCGCCAGCAGCCAAGATCAGCGCAACAGACAGAGGGGCTACACCTTC. V and J are TRBV4-1 and TRBJ1-2; tentatively, D is TRBD1 (5 bases). This CDR3 has 16 amino acids. CDR1 and CDR2 (germline): MGHRA, YSYEKL. Between the trimmed V and J ends, which lost 0 bases and 8 bases, there was a span of 19 bases.

The chain employs TRBV7-9 and TRBJ2-5, with 8 bases matching TRBD1. From germline, CDR1 is SEHNR and CDR2 FQNEAQ (reference sequence). This CDR3 is built from 15 residues. After removal of 8 bases from V and 7 bases from J, the junction contained 15 bases not matched to a gene. CDR3 coding DNA: TGTGCCAGCTCCTTAGAGACCCGGACAGGGCCGACCCAGTACTTC. Its protein product is CASSLETRTGPTQYF.

The J gene is TRBJ2-1, the V gene TRBV9; 9 bases align to TRBD2. J gave up 7 bases and V 0 bases, and 8 bases lay outside the gene matches. This CDR3 comprises 16 residues. Germline CDR1 SGDLS, CDR2 YYNGEE. Written as DNA, the CDR3 is TGTGCCAGCAGCGTAGGGTCGGGCGGGAGGGGTAATGAGCAGTTCTTC. It is translated as CASSVGSGGRGNEQFF.

CDR3 sequence (DNA): TGTGCCAGCAGCGTAGTGGACAGGGGGTGGAATGAGCAGTTCTTC. This sequence encodes CASSVVDRGWNEQFF. The chain carries TRBV9 and TRBJ2-1; 10 positions agree with TRBD1. CDR1 is SGDLS and CDR2 is YYNGEE in the germline V gene. The CDR3 runs 15 residues. The trim removed 0 bases at V and 7 bases at J, leaving 4 bases unmatched.

The chain couples TRBV29-1 to TRBJ1-1, with D tentatively TRBD1 (5 bases). V was clipped by 4 bases and J by 6 bases, with 12 bases between them. The CDR3 sequence is 12 residues long. Germline CDR1 reads SQVTM; CDR2 reads ANQGSEA. As DNA, the CDR3 is TGCAGCGTTGGATCAGGGCGGTCTGAAGCTTTCTTT. Its translation: CSVGSGRSEAFF.

This clone turned up a few times. The J gene is TRBJ1-1, the V gene TRBV28, with TRBD1 matching over 7 bases. Germline trimming cut 4 bases from V and 2 bases from J; bases unmatched to any gene: 10. The CDR3 is 16 residues long. Per the germline V gene, CDR1 is MDHEN and CDR2 is SYDVKM. The DNA of the CDR3 is TGTGCCAGCAGTTGGTCCTGGGACAGCACTAACACTGAAGCTTTCTTT. This encodes CASSWSWDSTNTEAFF.

Remarks on this clone: Other DNA sequences from this sample encode an identical CDR3 as well. The rearrangement joins TRBV6-1 to TRBJ1-5; D is ambiguous. There are 15 residues in the CDR3. V lost 4 bases, J lost 4 bases, and 14 bases lay in between. From germline, CDR1 is MNHNS and CDR2 SASEGT. CDR3 region: CASSVVVRRNQPQHF. The DNA of the CDR3 is TGTGCCAGCAGTGTTGTGGTGAGAAGAAATCAGCCCCAGCATTTT.

V is TRBV7-8 and J is TRBJ2-3, with TRBD2 matching 8 bases. This CDR3 has 16 residues. CDR1 is SGHVS, CDR2 FQNEAQ, per germline. Germline trimming cut 3 bases from V and 0 bases from J; bases unmatched to any gene: 5. CDR3 sequence (DNA): TGTGCCAGCAGCTTCAGACCTAGCGGGAGCACAGATACGCAGTATTTT. Translating it yields CASSFRPSGSTDTQYF.

A few counts support this clone. The rearrangement joins TRBV6-6 to TRBJ1-2; weak D call: TRBD1 (6 bases). Germline CDR1 is MNHNY and CDR2 is SVGAGI (reference sequence). V was trimmed by 2 bases and J by 3 bases, leaving 13 bases between them. The CDR3 has 15 residues. The CDR3 reads CASSYPAEGDYGYTF. DNA for the CDR3: TGTGCCAGCAGTTACCCGGCAGAGGGGGACTATGGCTACACCTTC.

This chain joins TRBV7-2 and TRBJ1-1, with D unclear. Trimming stripped 0 bases from V and 7 bases from J, with 6 bases between. CDR3 length: 12 residues. Germline V gives CDR1 SGHTA, CDR2 FQGNSA. The CDR3 DNA reads as TGTGCCAGCAGCTTAGCCACGGTTGAAGCTTTCTTT. Protein: CASSLATVEAFF.

The genes are TRBV10-2 and TRBJ1-1; no definite D call. The CDR3 extends over 12 amino acids. Trimming left V 4 bases short and J 8 bases short, with 11 bases between. CDR1 and CDR2 from the germline V gene are WSHSY and SAAADI. The CDR3 bases are TGCGCCAGCAGTGCCTCGGGAGGGGAAGCTTTCTTT. Its translation is CASSASGGEAFF.

This clone has just one count. This sequence joins TRBV6-5 and TRBJ1-2, with a weak D call TRBD1 (6 bases). CDR1 and CDR2 (germline): MNHEY, SVGAGI. V was cut by 3 bases and J by 8 bases, with 19 bases left in between. CDR3 length: 15 residues. DNA for the CDR3: TGTGCCAGCAGTTATTCCGGCATGGGGGCAGGGGGCTACACCTTC. It codes for CASSYSGMGAGGYTF.

This sequence joins TRBV5-6 and TRBJ1-6, with D perhaps TRBD1 (6 bases). V lost 4 bases and J 0 bases, leaving 17 bases between the germline ends. The V gene's germline CDR1 is SGHDT and CDR2 YYEEEE. This CDR3 region has 18 residues. The CDR3 DNA sequence: TGTGCCAGCAGCCGAGGGGGAAAATATAGCTCCTATAATTCACCCCTCCACTTT. This translates into CASSRGGKYSSYNSPLHF.